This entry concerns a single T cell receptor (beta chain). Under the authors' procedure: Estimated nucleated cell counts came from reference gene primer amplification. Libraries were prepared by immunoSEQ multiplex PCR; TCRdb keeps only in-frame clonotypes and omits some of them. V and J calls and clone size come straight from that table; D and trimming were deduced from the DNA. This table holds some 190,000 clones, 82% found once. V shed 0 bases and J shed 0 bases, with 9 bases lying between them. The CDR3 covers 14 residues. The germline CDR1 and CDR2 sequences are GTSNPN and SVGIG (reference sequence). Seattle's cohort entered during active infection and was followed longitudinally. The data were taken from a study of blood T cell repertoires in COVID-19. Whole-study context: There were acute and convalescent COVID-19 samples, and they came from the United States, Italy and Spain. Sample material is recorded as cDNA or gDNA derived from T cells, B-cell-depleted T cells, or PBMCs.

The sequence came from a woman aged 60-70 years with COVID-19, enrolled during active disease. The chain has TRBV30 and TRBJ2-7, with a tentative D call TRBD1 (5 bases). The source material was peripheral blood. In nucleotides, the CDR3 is TGTGCCTGGAGTGTGACAGTTAGCTCCTACGAGCAGTACTTC. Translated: CAWSVTVSSYEQYF.